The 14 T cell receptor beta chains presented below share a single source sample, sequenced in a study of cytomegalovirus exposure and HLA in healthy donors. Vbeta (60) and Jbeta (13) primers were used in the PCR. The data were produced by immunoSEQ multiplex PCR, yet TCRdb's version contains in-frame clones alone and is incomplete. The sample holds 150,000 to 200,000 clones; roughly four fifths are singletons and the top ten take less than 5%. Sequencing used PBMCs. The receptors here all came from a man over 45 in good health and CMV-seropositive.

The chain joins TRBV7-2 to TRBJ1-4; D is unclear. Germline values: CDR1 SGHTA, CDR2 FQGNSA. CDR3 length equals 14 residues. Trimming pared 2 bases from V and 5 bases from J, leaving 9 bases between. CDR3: CASSLRVGNEKLFF. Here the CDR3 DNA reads TGTGCCAGCAGCTTACGCGTCGGGAATGAAAAACTGTTTTTT. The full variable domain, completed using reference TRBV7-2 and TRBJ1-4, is GAGVSQSPSNKVTEKGKDVELRCDPISGHTALYWYRQSLGQGLEFLIYFQGNSAPDKSGLPSDRFSAERTGGSVSTLTIQRTQQEDSAVYLCASSLRVGNEKLFFGSGTQLSVL.

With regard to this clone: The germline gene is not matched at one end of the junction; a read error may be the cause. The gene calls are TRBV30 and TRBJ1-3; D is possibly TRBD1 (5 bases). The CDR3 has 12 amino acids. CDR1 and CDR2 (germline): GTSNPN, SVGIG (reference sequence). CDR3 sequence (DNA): TGTGCCTGGGGTGTAAATCGGGGGGCCATATATTTT. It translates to CAWGVNRGAIYF.

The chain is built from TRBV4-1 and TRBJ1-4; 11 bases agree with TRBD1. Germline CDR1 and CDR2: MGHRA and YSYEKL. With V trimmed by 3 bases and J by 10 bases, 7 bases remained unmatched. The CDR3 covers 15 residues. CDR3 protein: CASSQPGQGVGKLFF. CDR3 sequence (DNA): TGCGCCAGCAGCCAGCCGGGACAGGGGGTCGGAAAACTGTTTTTT.

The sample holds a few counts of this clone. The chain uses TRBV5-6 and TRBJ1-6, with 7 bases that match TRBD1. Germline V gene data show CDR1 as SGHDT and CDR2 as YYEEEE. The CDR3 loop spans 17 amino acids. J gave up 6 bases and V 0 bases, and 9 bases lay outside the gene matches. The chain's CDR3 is CASSLDLWTGSNSPLHF. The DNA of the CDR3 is TGTGCCAGCAGCTTGGACCTATGGACAGGCTCTAATTCACCCCTCCACTTT.

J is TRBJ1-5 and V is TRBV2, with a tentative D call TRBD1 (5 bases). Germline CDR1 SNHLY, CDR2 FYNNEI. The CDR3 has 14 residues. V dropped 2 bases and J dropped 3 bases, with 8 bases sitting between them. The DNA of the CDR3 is TGTGCCAGCAGTGAATTACAGGTCAATCAGCCCCAGCATTTT. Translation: CASSELQVNQPQHF.

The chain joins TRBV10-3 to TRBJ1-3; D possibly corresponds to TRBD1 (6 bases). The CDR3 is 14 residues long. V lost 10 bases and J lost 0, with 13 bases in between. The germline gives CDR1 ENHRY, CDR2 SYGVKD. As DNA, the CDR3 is TGTGCCAATTCGGACAGTAACTCTGGAAACACCATATATTTT. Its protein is CANSDSNSGNTIYF.

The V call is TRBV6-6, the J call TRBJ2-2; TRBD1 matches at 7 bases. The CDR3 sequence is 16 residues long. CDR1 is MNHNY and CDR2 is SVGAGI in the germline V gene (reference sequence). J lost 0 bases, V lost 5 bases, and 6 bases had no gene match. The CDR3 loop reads CASSGPGTANTGELFF. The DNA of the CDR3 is TGTGCCAGCAGTGGACCCGGGACAGCGAACACCGGGGAGCTGTTTTTT.

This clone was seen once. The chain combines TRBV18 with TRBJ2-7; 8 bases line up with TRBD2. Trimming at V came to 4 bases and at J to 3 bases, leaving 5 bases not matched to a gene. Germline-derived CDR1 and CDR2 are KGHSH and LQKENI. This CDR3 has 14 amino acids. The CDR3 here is CASSLGTRDYEQYF. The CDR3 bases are TGTGCCAGCTCACTAGGGACTAGGGACTACGAGCAGTACTTC.

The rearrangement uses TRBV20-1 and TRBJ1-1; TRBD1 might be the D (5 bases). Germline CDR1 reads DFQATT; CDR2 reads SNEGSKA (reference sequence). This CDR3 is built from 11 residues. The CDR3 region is CRPAGGTEAFF. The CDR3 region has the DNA TGCAGGCCAGCGGGGGGGACTGAAGCTTTCTTT.

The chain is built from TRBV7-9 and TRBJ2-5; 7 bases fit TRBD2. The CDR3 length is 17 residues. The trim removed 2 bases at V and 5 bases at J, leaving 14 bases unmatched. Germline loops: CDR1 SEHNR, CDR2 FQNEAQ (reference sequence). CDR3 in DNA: TGTGCCAGCAGCTTAACGGGTCGGCGGGGGACGCAGGAGACCCAGTACTTC. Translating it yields CASSLTGRRGTQETQYF.

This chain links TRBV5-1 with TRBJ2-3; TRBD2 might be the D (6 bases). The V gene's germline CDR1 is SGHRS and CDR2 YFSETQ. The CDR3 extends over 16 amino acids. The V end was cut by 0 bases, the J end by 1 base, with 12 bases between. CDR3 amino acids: CASSLESGRRTDTQYF. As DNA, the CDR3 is TGCGCCAGCAGCTTGGAGTCGGGGAGGCGCACAGATACGCAGTATTTT.

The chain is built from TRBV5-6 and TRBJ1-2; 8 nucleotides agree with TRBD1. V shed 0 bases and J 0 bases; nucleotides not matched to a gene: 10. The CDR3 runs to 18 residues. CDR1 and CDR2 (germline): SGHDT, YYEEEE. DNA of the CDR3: TGTGCCAGCAGCTTGGGAATACAGGGGGTTCCTTCTAACTATGGCTACACCTTC. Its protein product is CASSLGIQGVPSNYGYTF.

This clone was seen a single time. The CDR3 is CATAPGLLQETQYF. CDR3 coding DNA: TGTGCCACCGCGCCGGGACTACTACAAGAGACCCAGTACTTC. The chain recombines TRBV28 with TRBJ2-5; 7 nucleotides align to TRBD2. The CDR3 spans 14 residues. V trimming: 10 bases; J trimming: 2 bases; junction bases outside the gene matches: 10. CDR1 MDHEN and CDR2 SYDVKM come from the germline V gene.

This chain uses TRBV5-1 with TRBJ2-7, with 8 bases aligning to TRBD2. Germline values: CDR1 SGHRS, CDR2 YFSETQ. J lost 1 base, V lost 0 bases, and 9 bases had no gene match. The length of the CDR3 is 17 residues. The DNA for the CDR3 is TGCGCCAGCAGCTTGGCCCCCGGGGGGGCCGGTTCCTACGAGCAGTACTTC. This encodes CASSLAPGGAGSYEQYF. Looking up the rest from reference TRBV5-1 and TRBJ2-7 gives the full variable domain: KAGVTQTPRYLIKTRGQQVTLSCSPISGHRSVSWYQQTPGQGLQFLFEYFSETQRNKGNFPGRFSGRQFSNSRSEMNVSTLELGDSALYLCASSLAPGGAGSYEQYFGPGTRLTVT.